Listed below are T cell receptor beta chains from one sample, sequenced in a study of cytomegalovirus exposure and HLA in healthy donors. The data were produced by immunoSEQ multiplex PCR, yet TCRdb's version contains in-frame clones alone and is incomplete. The top ten hold around 7% of the sample, which has over 100,000 clones, 74% seen once. Sequenced: PBMCs. These receptors were taken from a middle-aged man in good health and CMV-seropositive. CDR3s include the opening cysteine and the closing phenylalanine or tryptophan. Each record gives: D gene, clone size, J gene, V gene, CDR3 DNA, CDR3 protein. The D gene is left open where the match is weak. Expanded clones get a size class; other rows say once, few or many, or leave the size out.

>.|.|TRBJ1-1|TRBV28
TGTGCCAGCAGTTTACAGGGGCCGGACACTGAAGCTTTCTTT
CASSLQGPDTEAFF
>.|.|TRBJ2-7|TRBV11-2
TGTGCCAGCAGCCCCCCGGGACACGGATACGAGCAGTACTTC
CASSPPGHGYEQYF
>.|.|TRBJ2-1|TRBV6-1
TGTGCCAGCAGTGCACGAGCCCGAAGCGGGAACAGGGTCAATGAGCAGTTCTTC
CASSARARSGNRVNEQFF
>.|.|TRBJ2-7|TRBV18
TGTGCCAGCTCACCCCCGAGTGGGGGCGCGTGGTCCTACGAGCAGTACTTC
CASSPPSGGAWSYEQYF
>.|.|TRBJ1-6|TRBV2
TGTGCCAGCAGTCCCCGGGACATCTCTTATAATTCACCCCTCCACTTT
CASSPRDISYNSPLHF
>.|.|TRBJ1-2|TRBV19
TGTGCCAGTAGTTTCGGTGGACAGTCCGTATATGGCTACACCTTC
CASSFGGQSVYGYTF
>.|.|TRBJ1-1|TRBV10-3
TGTGCCATCAGTGAGTCGATGACAGGTTACACTGAAGCTTTCTTT
CAISESMTGYTEAFF
>TRBD1|.|TRBJ1-5|TRBV19
TGTGCCAGTAGTCTAGGACAGGGTAGCAATCAGCCCCAGCATTTT
CASSLGQGSNQPQHF
>.|.|TRBJ2-7|TRBV4-2
TGTGCCAGCAGCCAAGATGGACAGACGGACGAGCAGTACTTC
CASSQDGQTDEQYF
>.|.|TRBJ1-1|TRBV7-2
TGTGCCAGCAGCTTAGATCGGGTATTGAACACTGAAGCTTTCTTT
CASSLDRVLNTEAFF
>TRBD1|.|TRBJ2-5|TRBV2
TGTGCCAGCAAGGCAGGGGGCTTATCCCAGTACTTC
CASKAGGLSQYF
>TRBD1|.|TRBJ1-1|TRBV7-2
TGTGCCAGCAGCTTAGACTGGACAGGCACTGAAGCTTTCTTT
CASSLDWTGTEAFF
>TRBD1|.|TRBJ1-5|TRBV18
TGTGCCAGCTCACTTACCGGGACAGGGGCCCAAAATCAGCCCCAGCATTTT
CASSLTGTGAQNQPQHF
>.|once|TRBJ1-2|TRBV6-1
TGTGCCAGCAGTGAATACATTAGGAGGGGCTACACCTTC
CASSEYIRRGYTF
>TRBD1|.|TRBJ2-6|TRBV18
TGTGCCAGCTCCCGAGGGGGACAGGGGGCTTCGTCTGGGGCCAACGTCCTGACTTTC
CASSRGGQGASSGANVLTF
>TRBD1|once|TRBJ1-1|TRBV5-1
TGCGCCAGCAGCCTCAAATTGGGACAGCTTGAAGCTTTCTTT
CASSLKLGQLEAFF
>.|once|TRBJ2-3|TRBV27
TGTGCCAGCAGTCCAGGGAACTCCGATACGCAGTATTTT
CASSPGNSDTQYF
>.|.|TRBJ1-5|TRBV7-9
TGTGCCAGCAGCTTGTATCGGCAGCCCCAGCATTTT
CASSLYRQPQHF
>.|.|TRBJ1-1|TRBV29-1
TGCAGCGTTGAGACAGGTGACACTGAAGCTTTCTTT
CSVETGDTEAFF
>TRBD2|.|TRBJ2-1|TRBV7-2
TGTGCCAGCAGCCTGGGGGGGGGCTACAATGAGCAGTTCTTC
CASSLGGGYNEQFF
>.|.|TRBJ1-1|TRBV11-3
TGTGCCAGCAGCCCCGGTGGAGTGAACACTGAAGCTTTCTTT
CASSPGGVNTEAFF
>TRBD1|.|TRBJ2-7|TRBV13
TGTGCCAGCAGCTCCCGGGACAGGGTACCAAAGACTTCCTACGAGCAGTACTTC
CASSSRDRVPKTSYEQYF